This TCR beta chain was observed in a study of cytomegalovirus exposure and HLA in healthy donors. Study overall: Among about 380 genotyped donors, around 77% fell in the Caucasian-associated ancestry cluster.

Healthy people donating bone marrow made up the donors. It was with 60 Vbeta and 13 Jbeta primers that the PCR ran. Method: immunoSEQ multiplex PCR; TCRdb's copy keeps in-frame clones and lacks some. The sample gives about 67,000 clones, about 70% of which show up once; around 1.9% is in the top ten. CDR3 size: 17 residues. Trimming took 5 bases from V and 0 from J; bases not matched to a gene: 7. The germline V gene encodes CDR1 SGHTA and CDR2 FQGNSA. Remarks on this clone: Its antigen is currently unknown.

Points from the study as a whole: As was reported, the classifier diagnosed cytomegalovirus status with high specificity and sensitivity.

The rearrangement uses TRBV7-2 and TRBJ2-6; 7 nucleotides align to TRBD1. The receptor comes from a woman aged 25-40 years in good health and CMV-seronegative. Specimen: PBMCs. CDR3 in DNA: TGTGCCAGCAGCCCCCTGGGACAGTTCTCTGGGGCCAACGTCCTGACTTTC. Residues: CASSPLGQFSGANVLTF.